Presented here are 8 T cell receptor beta chains from one specimen sequenced in a study of human CD8 memory T cell subsets. UMI-labeled 5' RACE yielded the TCR beta libraries. Each CDR3 protein gets one entry in TCRdb, which reprocessed the 5' RACE reads and gives no DNA. The sample is made up of 9,500 to 15,000 distinct CDR3 sequences, and the top ten hold approximately 14% of it. Input material: CD8+ T cells from PBMCs. Receptors were obtained from a human donor in good health.

The chain employs TRBV7-2 and TRBJ2-5; TCRdb returns TRBD1, unconfirmable since there is no DNA. The CDR3 is made up of 15 amino acids. Germline CDR1 is SGHTA and CDR2 is FQGNSA. The CDR3 here is CASSSPDRAQETQYF.

This rearrangement joins TRBV19 to TRBJ2-3; TCRdb's D call, TRBD1, is unchecked because there is no DNA. Germline V lookup: CDR1 LNHDA, CDR2 SQIVND (reference sequence). The CDR3 covers 12 residues. The CDR3 reads CASSPPADTQYF.

The rearrangement links TRBV7-6 to TRBJ2-3; the TRBD2 assignment by TCRdb is unverifiable without DNA. CDR1 and CDR2 (germline): SGHVS, FNYEAQ. The CDR3 is made up of 17 amino acids. CDR3 amino acids: CASSSIRRDELPDTQYF.

The rearrangement links TRBV7-9 to TRBJ2-1; the TRBD2 assignment by TCRdb is unverifiable without DNA. CDR1 SEHNR and CDR2 FQNEAQ come from the germline V gene (reference sequence). The CDR3 length is 16 residues. CDR3 loop: CASSLSLGGPHNEQFF.

The CDR3 loop reads CASSQVLREFPYNEQFF. The rearrangement joins TRBV14 to TRBJ2-1; TCRdb indicates TRBD2, and absent DNA this call remains unverified. The germline gives CDR1 SGHDN, CDR2 FVKESK. CDR3 length: 17 residues.

The V call is TRBV5-1, the J call TRBJ2-3; TCRdb's D gene call, TRBD1, goes unchecked for lack of DNA. The germline gives CDR1 SGHRS, CDR2 YFSETQ. The CDR3 has 15 residues. The CDR3: CASSLWGASTDTQYF.

The genes are TRBV12-3 or TRBV12-4 and TRBJ2-7; without DNA, the TCRdb call of TRBD2 cannot be checked. CDR3 length: 15 residues. Here the CDR3 reads CASSLRGLSSYEQYF.

J is TRBJ2-1 and V is TRBV2; TCRdb indicates TRBD2, and absent DNA this call remains unverified. This CDR3 is built from 20 residues. The germline V gene encodes CDR1 SNHLY and CDR2 FYNNEI. The CDR3 is CASSRRSGSAKAGIGNEQFF.